The sequence of this T cell receptor beta chain was determined in a study of blood T cell repertoires in COVID-19. Turning to the study itself: Samples came from the United States, Italy and Spain, spanning acute and convalescent COVID-19. In each case, the material was cDNA or gDNA derived from T cells, B-cell-depleted T cells, or PBMCs.

The authors' processing: Amplification from reference gene primers served as the basis for estimated nucleated cell counts. Libraries were prepared by immunoSEQ multiplex PCR; TCRdb keeps only in-frame clonotypes and omits some of them. V and J calls and clone size are those listed in that table; D and trimming were worked out from the DNA. The top ten hold roughly 16% of the sample, which has under 50,000 clones, about nine tenths seen once. This CDR3 comprises 13 residues. The germline V gene encodes CDR1 LNHDA and CDR2 SQIVND (reference sequence). The V and J ends lost 4 bases and 0 bases respectively, with 6 bases between them.

V and J are TRBV19 and TRBJ1-1; no definite D call. This clonotype was obtained from a man in his 70s with active COVID-19. Sequencing was done on a sample of peripheral blood. For the CDR3, the DNA is TGTGCCAGTAGTAGTCAGGTGAACACTGAAGCTTTCTTT. Translated, it gives CASSSQVNTEAFF.